The entry below describes one T cell receptor beta chain. The antigen remains unidentified. CDR3 length: 14 amino acids. J lost 5 bases, V lost 4 bases, and 6 bases had no gene match. Germline V gives CDR1 SNHLY, CDR2 FYNNEI. Described time point: week 11, during vaccination. What each vaccine dose contained was 300 ug of mutant IDH1 20-mer peptide, accompanied by topical imiquimod. New astrocytomas of WHO grade 3 or 4 that were IDH1-mutant and ATRX-lost were found in the donors. The data belong to a study of a mutant IDH1 vaccine in newly diagnosed glioma. Study overall: Vaccinations were initiated 4-6 weeks following radiotherapy alone, or were given together with temozolomide cycles. Antecedent treatment encompassed radiotherapy, temozolomide, or their combination; the majority received both. Study-wide findings and caveats: Pseudoprogression seemed unlinked to shifts in top peripheral T cell clonotypes.

Data came from immunoSEQ multiplex PCR; TCRdb stores just in-frame clones and leaves some out. The sample shows approximately 110,000 clones, under 90% of them seen only once. The chain uses TRBV2 and TRBJ2-5; 8 nucleotides match TRBD2. This TCR came from a woman aged 45-65 years with glioma. Sequenced here: PBMCs, sampled from a glioma patient whose treatment included an IDH1 peptide vaccine. The CDR3 reads CASSASGSWETQYF. The CDR3 bases are TGTGCCAGCAGTGCCAGCGGGAGTTGGGAGACCCAGTACTTC.